This passage covers 32 T cell receptor beta chains from one sample sequenced in a study of CD8 T cells in Susac syndrome. An input of roughly 0.5 to 1 ug of RNA was subjected to reverse transcription using random hexamers. TCRdb reanalysed the immunoSEQ multiplex PCR reads using MiXCR and keeps one entry per CDR3 protein. The profile shows about 150,000 distinct CDR3 sequences, 85% to 95% of them singletons. The sequenced sample consisted of CD4+ T cells from PBMCs. These receptor sequences come from a human donor with Susac syndrome.

This chain links TRBV20-1 with TRBJ2-5; D is ambiguous. The V end lost 7 bases, the J end lost 3 bases, and 18 bases lay between the germline ends. Germline lookup yields CDR1 DFQATT and CDR2 SNEGSKA (reference sequence). This CDR3 contains 14 residues. The CDR3 DNA follows: TGCAGTGGCATGGACGTGGCGGTGAAAGAGACCCAGTACTTC. Translating it yields CSGMDVAVKETQYF.

The chain recombines TRBV6-5 with TRBJ1-1; possibly TRBD1 for D (6 bases). The germline CDR1 and CDR2 sequences are MNHEY and SVGAGI. V was shortened by 1 base and J by 3 bases, with 9 bases between the two germline ends. The CDR3 consists of 14 residues. CDR3 nucleotides: TGTGCCAGCAGTTACTGGGGGCCGGACACTGAAGCTTTCTTT. This sequence encodes CASSYWGPDTEAFF.

This sequence joins TRBV9 and TRBJ2-7, with D hard to call. Germline V gene sequence: CDR1 SGDLS, CDR2 YYNGEE. The CDR3 consists of 14 residues. With 0 bases removed from V and 3 bases from J, the gap between germline ends came to 10 bases. CDR3 DNA sequence: TGTGCCAGCAGCGTAGCAGGTCTAGGCTACGAGCAGTACTTC. Protein product: CASSVAGLGYEQYF.

In this sample, this clonotype turned up a few times. This sequence joins TRBV29-1 and TRBJ2-6, with D hard to call. Germline-derived CDR1 and CDR2 are SQVTM and ANQGSEA. Trimming took 4 bases from V and 0 from J, leaving 4 bases between them. This CDR3 region has 13 residues. CDR3 bases: TGCAGCGTTGCGAGCTCTGGGGCCAACGTCCTGACTTTC. Amino acids: CSVASSGANVLTF.

The genes are TRBV29-1 and TRBJ1-2, with TRBD1 matching over 8 bases. CDR3 length: 13 residues. J was trimmed by 5 bases and V by 7 bases; bases with no gene match: 9. Germline values: CDR1 SQVTM, CDR2 ANQGSEA. The CDR3 is CSAAGQDSYGYTF. The CDR3 nucleotides read TGCAGCGCCGCGGGACAGGATTCTTATGGCTACACCTTC.

This chain's CDR3 is CASSPPPLGDTQYF. CDR3 sequence (DNA): TGTGCCAGCAGCCCCCCCCCACTGGGAGATACGCAGTATTTT. This rearrangement joins TRBV7-2 to TRBJ2-3; D ambiguous. V was clipped by 5 bases and J by 5 bases, with 14 bases between them. The CDR3 contains 14 residues. Germline V lookup: CDR1 SGHTA, CDR2 FQGNSA. Using reference TRBV7-2 and TRBJ2-3 for the parts outside the CDR3, the full variable domain is GAGVSQSPSNKVTEKGKDVELRCDPISGHTALYWYRQSLGQGLEFLIYFQGNSAPDKSGLPSDRFSAERTGGSVSTLTIQRTQQEDSAVYLCASSPPPLGDTQYFGPGTRLTVL.

The J gene is TRBJ1-4, the V gene TRBV20-1; D is undetermined. Germline V gene data show CDR1 as DFQATT and CDR2 as SNEGSKA (reference sequence). The CDR3 runs to 13 residues. V lost 5 bases and J 5 bases, leaving 12 bases between the germline ends. The CDR3 loop reads CSASDIGNEKLFF. Here the CDR3 DNA reads TGCAGTGCTTCCGACATAGGAAATGAAAAACTGTTTTTT.

The chain is built from TRBV12-3 or TRBV12-4 and TRBJ1-1; TRBD1 matches at 8 bases. The J segment lost 4 bases and the V segment lost 8 bases, leaving 3 bases of the junction unmatched. CDR3 length: 12 residues. This chain's CDR3 is CASGQGGTEAFF. Here the CDR3 DNA reads TGTGCCAGCGGACAGGGAGGCACTGAAGCTTTCTTT.

The chain carries TRBV20-1 and TRBJ2-3; the match to TRBD2 covers 9 bases. Germline V CDR1 and CDR2: DFQATT, SNEGSKA (reference sequence). The CDR3 runs 16 residues. J was trimmed by 4 bases and V by 3 bases; bases with no gene match: 11. CDR3 protein: CSASAAGGLGPDTQYF. As DNA, the CDR3 is TGCAGTGCTAGTGCGGCGGGGGGGCTGGGTCCAGATACGCAGTATTTT.

The rearrangement uses TRBV6-6 and TRBJ1-5; maybe TRBD1 (5 bases). CDR1 is MNHNY, CDR2 SVGAGI, per germline (reference sequence). The CDR3 is 13 residues long. V was pared by 2 bases and J by 6 bases, with 8 bases between. CDR3 region: CASSYGGFQPQHF. The DNA for the CDR3 is TGTGCCAGCAGTTACGGGGGTTTTCAGCCCCAGCATTTT.

The chain combines TRBV12-3 or TRBV12-4 with TRBJ2-3; possibly TRBD2 for D (5 bases). The CDR3 is 15 amino acids. Trimming shortened V by 3 bases and J by 0 bases, and 10 bases separated the two germline ends. Written as DNA, the CDR3 is TGTGCCAGCAGTTTTCGAGGAGGAAGCACAGATACGCAGTATTTT. Translated, it gives CASSFRGGSTDTQYF.

CDR3 residues: CASSATAQETQYF. As DNA, the CDR3 is TGTGCCAGCAGCGCGACAGCCCAAGAGACCCAGTACTTC. The genes are TRBV13 and TRBJ2-5; TRBD1 is a possible D gene (5 bases). The CDR3 loop spans 13 amino acids. Trimming removed 5 bases at V and 1 base at J, with 8 bases between. Germline CDR1 reads PRHDT; CDR2 reads FYEKMQ (reference sequence).

This clonotype was detected once. The rearrangement links TRBV15 to TRBJ2-7; D may be TRBD1 (5 bases). Germline-derived CDR1 and CDR2 are LNHNV and YYDKDF (reference sequence). This CDR3 has 14 residues. Trimming shortened V by 4 bases and J by 1 base, and 11 bases separated the two germline ends. The CDR3 region is CATSNYRGSYEQYF. In DNA form, the CDR3 reads TGTGCCACCAGCAATTATAGGGGATCCTACGAGCAGTACTTC.

This chain joins TRBV15 and TRBJ1-2; D not resolved. The ends were cut back, 0 bases at V and 2 bases at J, with 7 bases in the middle. Germline-derived CDR1 and CDR2 are LNHNV and YYDKDF (reference sequence). This CDR3 spans 14 amino acids. CDR3 sequence reads: CATSREGGNYGYTF. DNA of the CDR3: TGTGCCACCAGCAGAGAAGGTGGGAACTATGGCTACACCTTC.

The gene calls are TRBV3-1 and TRBJ1-1; the D gene is possibly TRBD1 (6 bases). V was cut by 1 base and J by 10 bases, with 13 bases left in between. From germline, CDR1 is LGHDT and CDR2 YNNKEL (reference sequence). CDR3 length: 13 amino acids. This CDR3 reads CASSQGGRGGAFF. CDR3 in DNA: TGTGCCAGCAGCCAAGGGGGGAGAGGGGGAGCTTTCTTT.

The chain is built from TRBV5-6 and TRBJ2-4; no clear D. Trimming cost V 3 bases and J 0 bases, with 10 bases left between them. CDR3 length equals 15 residues. From germline, CDR1 is SGHDT and CDR2 YYEEEE. The DNA for the CDR3 is TGTGCCAGCAGCTCATCCACAAGAGCCAAAAACATTCAGTACTTC. This sequence encodes CASSSSTRAKNIQYF.

The rearrangement links TRBV29-1 to TRBJ2-4; 8 bases match TRBD1. Trimming cost V 3 bases and J 7 bases; bases outside gene matches: 20. Germline lookup yields CDR1 SQVTM and CDR2 ANQGSEA. The CDR3 spans 18 residues. Here the CDR3 reads CSVDRGLVWREMGNIQYF. Written as DNA, the CDR3 is TGCAGCGTTGACAGGGGGCTAGTGTGGCGTGAGATGGGGAACATTCAGTACTTC.

V usage is TRBV12-3 or TRBV12-4 and J usage is TRBJ1-2, with D unresolved. The CDR3 has 12 amino acids. Trimming removed 5 bases from V and 0 bases from J, with 4 bases in between. For the CDR3, the DNA is TGTGCCAGCAGTCCCACTAACTATGGCTACACCTTC. As protein: CASSPTNYGYTF.

A note on this clonotype: The CDR3 end shows no conserved phenylalanine or tryptophan, and so a read error is likely. The CDR3 DNA sequence: TGTGCCAGCAGTGGAGGGACAGGGGCCTACGAGCAGTACCTC. Amino acid sequence: CASSGGTGAYEQYL. The gene calls are TRBV27 and TRBJ2-7; 10 bases are a match to TRBD1. The CDR3 runs 14 residues. Trimming took 5 bases from V and 2 from J; bases not matched to a gene: 3. The V gene's germline CDR1 is MNHEY and CDR2 SMNVEV (reference sequence).

This rearrangement joins TRBV15 to TRBJ2-4, with 8 bases aligning to TRBD1. V shed 0 bases and J 4 bases; nucleotides not matched to a gene: 5. Looked up from germline, CDR1 is LNHNV and CDR2 is YYDKDF (reference sequence). CDR3 length: 16 amino acids. CDR3 bases: TGTGCCACCAGCAGAGATCTAGGACAGGGTAAAAACATTCAGTACTTC. It encodes CATSRDLGQGKNIQYF. The full variable domain, in which reference TRBV15 and TRBJ2-4 provide the parts outside the CDR3, is DAMVIQNPRYQVTQFGKPVTLSCSQTLNHNVMYWYQQKSSQAPKLLFHYYDKDFNNEADTPDNFQSRRPNTSFCFLDIRSPGLGDTAMYLCATSRDLGQGKNIQYFGAGTRLSVL.

CDR3 sequence (DNA): TGTGCCACCAGCAGAGAAAAGGGGCCGAACACCGGGGAGCTGTTTTTT. Translation gives CATSREKGPNTGELFF. The chain employs TRBV15 and TRBJ2-2, with D perhaps matching TRBD1 (5 bases). This CDR3 has 16 residues. CDR1 LNHNV and CDR2 YYDKDF come from the germline V gene (reference sequence). V lost 0 bases, J lost 0 bases, and 8 bases lay in between.

The chain employs TRBV15 and TRBJ2-5; no clear D gene. Germline CDR1 reads LNHNV; CDR2 reads YYDKDF (reference sequence). CDR3 size: 14 residues. Trimming left V 1 base short and J 1 base short, with 7 bases between. The CDR3 region is CATSRGAIQETQYF. The CDR3 DNA is TGTGCCACCAGCAGAGGGGCCATCCAAGAGACCCAGTACTTC.

The J gene is TRBJ1-2, the V gene TRBV7-9, with D perhaps matching TRBD1 (6 bases). CDR1 is SEHNR, CDR2 FQNEAQ, per germline (reference sequence). This CDR3 comprises 13 residues. V was cut by 1 base and J by 11 bases, with 14 bases left in between. The CDR3 nucleotides read TGTGCCAGCAGCTTAGAGGGGGTCTCTAGTTACACCTTC. It is translated as CASSLEGVSSYTF.

The V gene is TRBV25-1, the J gene TRBJ2-7; 9 bases are a match to TRBD1. After removal of 11 bases from V and 5 bases from J, the junction contained 10 bases not matched to a gene. CDR3 size: 13 residues. CDR1 and CDR2 (germline): MGHDK, SYGVNS. The CDR3 here is CAGIRTGENEQYF. CDR3 in DNA: TGTGCCGGAATCCGGACAGGGGAAAACGAGCAGTACTTC.

The chain carries TRBV9 and TRBJ2-2; D remains unclear. V lost 3 bases and J lost 7, with 4 bases in between. CDR1 is SGDLS, CDR2 YYNGEE, per germline. This CDR3 is built from 11 residues. DNA for the CDR3: TGTGCCAGCAGCGATGACGGGGAGCTGTTTTTT. As protein: CASSDDGELFF.

This clonotype appeared once. The V and J genes are TRBV20-1 and TRBJ1-2; the D gene is possibly TRBD1 (6 bases). Trimming took off 6 bases at V and 5 bases at J, with 19 bases between the two ends. The CDR3 spans 14 residues. CDR1 is DFQATT, CDR2 SNEGSKA, per germline (reference sequence). CDR3 loop: CSAVQGNEDYGYTF. The DNA for the CDR3 is TGCAGTGCCGTACAGGGAAATGAAGATTATGGCTACACCTTC.

The V and J genes are TRBV25-1 and TRBJ2-1; possible D gene TRBD1, 5 bases. The length of the CDR3 is 12 residues. The germline V gene encodes CDR1 MGHDK and CDR2 SYGVNS. V was pared by 3 bases and J by 8 bases, with 8 bases between. Here the CDR3 reads CASSDRVDEQFF. The CDR3 nucleotides are TGTGCCAGCAGTGACAGGGTTGATGAGCAGTTCTTC.

The rearrangement uses TRBV5-4 and TRBJ2-5, with no clear D. CDR3 length equals 14 residues. From germline, CDR1 is SGHNT and CDR2 YYREEE (reference sequence). V was cut by 0 bases and J by 4 bases, with 10 bases left in between. The CDR3 loop reads CASSLGGPGETQYF. The CDR3 DNA is TGTGCCAGCAGCTTGGGCGGCCCAGGAGAGACCCAGTACTTC. Using reference TRBV5-4 and TRBJ2-5 for the parts outside the CDR3, the full variable domain is ETGVTQSPTHLIKTRGQQVTLRCSSQSGHNTVSWYQQALGQGPQFIFQYYREEENGRGNFPPRFSGLQFPNYSSELNVNALELDDSALYLCASSLGGPGETQYFGPGTRLLVL.

This chain uses TRBV27 with TRBJ2-5; D call uncertain. The CDR3 loop spans 12 amino acids. The germline V gene encodes CDR1 MNHEY and CDR2 SMNVEV (reference sequence). The V gene lost 6 bases and the J gene lost 10 bases, with 15 bases spanning the gap. In DNA, the CDR3 is TGTGCCAGCAGCGAGAAAGGGTGGATCCAGTACTTC. Amino acid sequence: CASSEKGWIQYF.

The J gene is TRBJ2-3, the V gene TRBV4-3; D is undetermined. The CDR3 runs 15 residues. CDR1 and CDR2 from the germline V gene are LGHNA and YSLEER. Deletions cut 0 bases from V and 2 bases from J, with 9 bases between. Here the CDR3 reads CASSQDSGATDTQYF. CDR3 in DNA: TGCGCCAGCAGCCAAGATTCGGGCGCCACAGATACGCAGTATTTT.

The V gene is TRBV20-1, the J gene TRBJ2-5; TRBD1 aligns across 10 bases. Germline CDR1 and CDR2: DFQATT and SNEGSKA (reference sequence). This CDR3 is 15 amino acids long. J lost 5 bases, V lost 1 base, and 7 bases had no gene match. CDR3 residues: CSARGLDRGRETQYF. CDR3 sequence (DNA): TGCAGTGCTAGAGGATTGGACAGGGGGAGGGAGACCCAGTACTTC.

This rearrangement joins TRBV7-3 to TRBJ2-1; tentative D call: TRBD2 (5 bases). Germline CDR1 SGHTA, CDR2 FQGTGA. This CDR3 contains 12 residues. V was cut by 3 bases and J by 6 bases, with 6 bases left in between. The CDR3 is CASSFTSNEQFF. CDR3 coding DNA: TGTGCCAGCAGCTTTACTAGCAATGAGCAGTTCTTC.